The clone carrying this T cell receptor (beta chain) is a singleton in its sample. Its antigen is not known. The data belong to a study of graft-versus-host responses after intestinal transplantation. Study in general: Every recipient had anti-thymocyte globulin induction and roughly 3 years of tacrolimus plus steroids.

The protocol was immunoSEQ multiplex PCR, while the TCRdb copy is restricted to in-frame clones and leaves out a portion. The table lists 40,000 to 55,000 clones, around 84% of them singletons, with 0.45% to 0.55% in the top ten. Trimming pared 2 bases from V and 4 bases from J, leaving 2 bases between. CDR1 and CDR2 from the germline V gene are WSHSY and SAAADI. CDR3 size: 11 residues. The TCR originated in a human donor who was the organ donor for an intestinal transplant. The chain has TRBV10-2 and TRBJ2-5, with unresolved D. The sequences come from unstimulated CD4+ T cells sorted from spleen or lymph node cells, collected before transplant. CDR3 DNA sequence: TGCGCCAGCAGTGAGCTAGAGACCCAGTACTTC. Its translation is CASSELETQYF.